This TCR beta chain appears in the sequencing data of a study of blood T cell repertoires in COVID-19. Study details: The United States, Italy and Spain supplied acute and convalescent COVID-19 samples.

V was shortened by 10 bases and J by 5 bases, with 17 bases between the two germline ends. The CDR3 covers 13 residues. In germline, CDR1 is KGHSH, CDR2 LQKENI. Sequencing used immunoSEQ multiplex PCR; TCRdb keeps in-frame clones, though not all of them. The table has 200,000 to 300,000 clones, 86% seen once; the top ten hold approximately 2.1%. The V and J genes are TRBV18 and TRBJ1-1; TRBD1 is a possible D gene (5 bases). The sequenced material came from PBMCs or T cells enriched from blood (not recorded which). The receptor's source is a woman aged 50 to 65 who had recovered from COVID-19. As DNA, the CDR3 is TGTGCCACCTCCCAAACCAGGGATACTGAAGCTTTCTTT. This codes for CATSQTRDTEAFF.